Below, 14 T cell receptor beta chains from the same sample are listed, as sequenced in a study of tumor-infiltrating lymphocytes in primary liver carcinoma. Production of TCR beta cDNA used 400 to 650 ng total RNA together with a constant-region primer. Three nested multiplex PCR rounds, a slightly modified ARM-PCR, produced the libraries for TCR beta. A C-beta reverse primer was combined with TRBV1-TRBV30 forward primers in the first two PCR rounds, and each round had 10 cycles. Each CDR3 protein gets one entry after TCRdb re-called the multiplex PCR reads with MiXCR. The sample has about 200,000 distinct CDR3 sequences; about two thirds are singletons. RNA was extracted from whole blood without cell sorting, alongside germline DNA. The specimen was peripheral blood. The receptors were sampled from a woman aged 55-70 years with primary liver carcinoma and hepatitis B virus infection.

For this clonotype: This may come from a read error, since a much larger clone is one base off. The chain combines TRBV4-2 with TRBJ1-5, with D possibly matching TRBD1 (5 bases). CDR3 length: 19 amino acids. Looked up from germline, CDR1 is LGHNA and CDR2 is YNFKEQ. CDR3 nucleotide sequence: TGTGCCAGCAGCCAGACAGCTGGAAAACAGGATTCTAGCAGTCAGCCCCAGCATTTT. Its protein product is CASSQTAGKQDSSSQPQHF.

The chain couples TRBV11-2 to TRBJ2-4, with TRBD2 as a possible D gene (5 bases). From germline, CDR1 is SGHAT and CDR2 FQNNGV. The CDR3 consists of 17 residues. V was pared by 6 bases and J by 4 bases, with 22 bases between. The CDR3 is CASRLRARITPKNIQYF. The CDR3 DNA is TGTGCCAGCAGGTTGAGGGCCAGGATAACCCCTAAAAACATTCAGTACTTC.

In the case of this clonotype: This sequence may be a read error, since a much larger clone differs from it by one base. The chain recombines TRBV7-9 with TRBJ1-4, with TRBD1 as a possible D gene (6 bases). The CDR3 length is 16 residues. Germline CDR1 and CDR2: SEHNR and FQNEAQ (reference sequence). CDR3: CTSSLDVGGDNEKLFF. DNA for the CDR3: TGTACCAGCAGCTTAGATGTGGGGGGCGACAATGAAAAACTGTTTTTT.

About this clonotype: The final CDR3 position lacks the conserved phenylalanine or tryptophan, pointing to a likely read error. V gene TRBV29-1 combines with J gene TRBJ2-3; 9 bases map to TRBD2. CDR1 and CDR2 (germline): SQVTM, ANQGSEA. Trimming removed 7 bases from V and 3 bases from J; junction bases left unmatched: 8. This CDR3 region has 14 residues. The CDR3 spells CSGAGGIETDTQYL. The CDR3 coding sequence is TGCAGCGGTGCGGGAGGGATCGAGACAGATACGCAGTATTTG.

The chain links TRBV29-1 to TRBJ1-5; possibly TRBD1 for D (5 bases). V lost 8 bases, J lost 3 bases, and 14 bases lay in between. Germline lookup yields CDR1 SQVTM and CDR2 ANQGSEA. This CDR3 region has 13 residues. The CDR3: CSLVGHINQPQHF. The CDR3, as DNA: TGCAGCCTTGTCGGACATATCAATCAGCCCCAGCATTTT.

A word on this clonotype: Because the CDR3 is missing its conserved closing phenylalanine or tryptophan, this is likely a read error. The chain links TRBV11-1 to TRBJ2-7; D assignment may be TRBD1 or TRBD2 (5 bases each). The germline V gene has CDR1 SGHAT and CDR2 FQDESV (reference sequence). The V end was cut by 8 bases, the J end by 5 bases, with 13 bases between. This CDR3 comprises 12 residues. CDR3 in amino acids: CASGTQGDEQYL. DNA of the CDR3: TGTGCCAGCGGCACCCAGGGAGACGAGCAGTACTTA.

V usage is TRBV5-1 and J usage is TRBJ2-7; 12 bases are shared with TRBD1. V lost 5 bases to trimming and J lost 1 base; unmatched junction nucleotides: 13. The CDR3 runs to 18 residues. CDR1 SGHRS and CDR2 YFSETQ come from the germline V gene. Here the CDR3 DNA reads TGCGCCAGCAGTGACCGGGACAGGGGGCGTATAGGGTCCTACGAGCAGTACTTC. Its protein is CASSDRDRGRIGSYEQYF.

This clonotype was seen only a few times. The chain couples TRBV5-5 to TRBJ2-1, with a possible D match to TRBD2 (6 bases). The germline V gene has CDR1 SGHKS and CDR2 YYEKEE (reference sequence). The CDR3 has 15 amino acids. With 4 bases removed from V and 2 bases from J, the gap between germline ends came to 13 bases. The CDR3 loop is CASSLGTPTYNEQFF. The CDR3 bases are TGTGCCAGCAGCCTCGGGACTCCTACCTACAATGAGCAGTTCTTC. Complete variable domain (other parts from reference TRBV5-5 and TRBJ2-1): DAGVTQSPTHLIKTRGQQVTLRCSPISGHKSVSWYQQVLGQGPQFIFQYYEKEERGRGNFPDRFSARQFPNYSSELNVNALLLGDSALYLCASSLGTPTYNEQFFGPGTRLTVL.

A remark on this clonotype: The final CDR3 position lacks the conserved phenylalanine or tryptophan, pointing to a likely read error. The DNA is left out, because the CDR3 cannot be placed on it with certainty; the CDR3 is given as TCRdb lists it. The genes are TRBV11-2 and TRBJ2-1; the D call TRBD2 from the table was never checked on the DNA. Germline lookup yields CDR1 SGHAT and CDR2 FQNNGV. The CDR3 totals 16 residues, both ends included. CDR3 region: CASRLSSSGRSDVQFL.

Regarding this clonotype: A junction boundary mismatches the germline segment, possibly from a read error. In DNA form, the CDR3 reads TGTGCCAGCAGCCGACTAAATCCTGAGGTTGCCAATGTGCAGTTCTTC. Translation gives CASSRLNPEVANVQFF. The V call is TRBV11-2, the J call TRBJ2-1; perhaps TRBD2 as D (5 bases). This CDR3 is 16 amino acids long. Germline CDR1 and CDR2: SGHAT and FQNNGV.

The table lists this clonotype with a count of one. The CDR3 sequence: CASSLGGGSAEEQYF. Here the CDR3 DNA reads TGTGCCAGCAGTTTAGGGGGAGGGAGTGCCGAAGAGCAGTACTTC. This rearrangement joins TRBV12-3 or TRBV12-4 to TRBJ2-7; the match to TRBD2 covers 7 bases. Germline trimming cut 1 base from V and 7 bases from J; bases unmatched to any gene: 10. The CDR3 sequence is 15 residues long.

A remark on this clonotype: This may be a read error, as it is one base from a much larger clone. V and J are TRBV6-2 or TRBV6-3 and TRBJ2-7, with D perhaps matching TRBD1 (6 bases). Deletions cut 6 bases from V and 7 bases from J, with 19 bases between. There are 14 residues in the CDR3. CDR1 is MNHEY and CDR2 is SVGEGT in the germline V gene. CDR3 in amino acids: CASRYEQGSWEQYF. The CDR3 DNA follows: TGTGCCAGCAGGTATGAGCAGGGGAGTTGGGAGCAGTACTTC.

The chain couples TRBV29-1 to TRBJ2-5, with 8 bases identical to TRBD1. Judging by the DNA end, TRBJ2-1 fits better; the J call may be wrong. The germline CDR1 and CDR2 sequences are SQVTM and ANQGSEA. The CDR3 covers 14 residues. The CDR3 nucleotides are TGCACCTCCACGAGGCCCGACAGGGGTGAGACCCAGTTCTTC. Its translation is CTSTRPDRGETQFF.

Worth noting for this clonotype: Likely a read error: the CDR3 ends without its conserved phenylalanine or tryptophan. This chain uses TRBV11-2 with TRBJ1-2; D is perhaps TRBD1 (5 bases). From germline, CDR1 is SGHAT and CDR2 FQNNGV. The CDR3 contains 15 residues. V lost 11 bases to trimming and J lost 8 bases, with 27 bases between them. The CDR3 sequence is CACNLGGAILEGYTL. The CDR3 bases are TGTGCCTGCAACTTAGGAGGGGCGATCCTAGAGGGCTACACCCTC.